This entry lists 10 T cell receptor beta chains sequenced from one sample in a study of T cells in localized non-small cell lung cancer. Assay used: immunoSEQ multiplex PCR; TCRdb lists only in-frame clones, some missing. The profile shows tens of thousands of clones, 70% to 90% of them singletons. Sequencing was performed on peripheral blood, taken before any cancer treatment. These receptors all come from a woman aged 35 to 70 with stage I squamous cell lung carcinoma.

The V gene is TRBV7-2, the J gene TRBJ1-2, with D maybe TRBD1 (5 bases). V shed 1 base and J shed 4 bases, with 13 bases lying between them. Germline CDR1 is SGHTA and CDR2 is FQGNSA. CDR3 length: 15 amino acids. In nucleotides, the CDR3 is TGTGCCAGCAGCTTAGGCGGGACGCAAAGCTATGGCTACACCTTC. This codes for CASSLGGTQSYGYTF.

V gene TRBV19 combines with J gene TRBJ2-3; the D gene is possibly TRBD2 (5 bases). The CDR3 is 15 amino acids. Between the trimmed V and J ends, which lost 4 bases and 3 bases, there was a span of 14 bases. The germline V gene encodes CDR1 LNHDA and CDR2 SQIVND (reference sequence). The CDR3 reads CASSSRGLPTDTQYF. The CDR3 region has the DNA TGTGCCAGTAGTAGTAGAGGACTTCCGACAGATACGCAGTATTTT.

This clone was detected only once. This sequence joins TRBV5-1 and TRBJ1-2; TRBD1 might be the D (6 bases). The CDR3 runs to 14 residues. Per germline, CDR1 SGHRS and CDR2 YFSETQ. V lost 4 bases and J 9 bases, leaving 19 bases between the germline ends. DNA of the CDR3: TGCGCCAGCAGCCCCCCGGGACAAGGAGGGAGCTACACCTTC. Protein product: CASSPPGQGGSYTF.

This clone was seen a single time. V usage is TRBV27 and J usage is TRBJ2-7; D not resolved. The length of the CDR3 is 13 residues. Germline V lookup: CDR1 MNHEY, CDR2 SMNVEV (reference sequence). The ends were cut back, 6 bases at V and 5 bases at J, with 14 bases in the middle. Here the CDR3 DNA reads TGTGCCAGCAGCTATAGAAGGAGCGACGAGCAGTACTTC. Translated, it gives CASSYRRSDEQYF.

The V gene is TRBV5-1, the J gene TRBJ1-6; 8 bases are shared with TRBD1. With 1 base clipped from V and 13 bases from J, the junction kept 10 bases outside the gene matches. This CDR3 spans 15 amino acids. Germline V gene sequence: CDR1 SGHRS, CDR2 YFSETQ. CDR3 protein: CASSLTPGQGRPLHF. The CDR3 region has the DNA TGCGCCAGCAGCTTGACACCCGGACAGGGTAGGCCCCTCCACTTT.

The rearrangement joins TRBV19 to TRBJ1-5; 7 bases line up with TRBD1. The CDR3 has 15 amino acids. V trimming: 3 bases; J trimming: 2 bases; junction bases outside the gene matches: 4. Germline V gene sequence: CDR1 LNHDA, CDR2 SQIVND (reference sequence). CDR3 region: CASSMTGTGNQPQHF. The CDR3 DNA reads TGTGCCAGTAGTATGACCGGGACAGGCAATCAGCCCCAGCATTTT.

The chain couples TRBV29-1 to TRBJ2-5, with D tentatively TRBD1 or TRBD2 (5 bases each). The DNA end lines up better with TRBJ2-7; the J call may be wrong. Germline V gives CDR1 SQVTM, CDR2 ANQGSEA. The CDR3 length is 14 residues. DNA of the CDR3: TGCAGCGTGGTGTGGGGACCTACATCCTACGAGCAGTACTTC. Translation gives CSVVWGPTSYEQYF.

The CDR3 DNA reads TGTGCCTGGTCCCCGGCTAGCGGGGGGGCCTACAATGAGCAGTTCTTC. Amino acids: CAWSPASGGAYNEQFF. This chain uses TRBV30 with TRBJ2-1, with 12 bases lining up with TRBD2. Germline CDR1 is GTSNPN and CDR2 is SVGIG (reference sequence). V trimming: 5 bases; J trimming: 2 bases; junction bases outside the gene matches: 7. There are 16 residues in the CDR3.

The chain carries TRBV9 and TRBJ2-1, with no clear D. Germline V gene lookup returns CDR1 SGDLS and CDR2 YYNGEE. There are 14 residues in the CDR3. V was trimmed by 4 bases and J by 4 bases, leaving 12 bases between them. CDR3 sequence reads: CASSPYTTYNEQFF. Here the CDR3 DNA reads TGTGCCAGCAGCCCATATACGACTTACAATGAGCAGTTCTTC. The complete variable domain, with remaining parts taken from reference TRBV9 and TRBJ2-1, reads DSGVTQTPKHLITATGQRVTLRCSPRSGDLSVYWYQQSLDQGLQFLIQYYNGEERAKGNILERFSAQQFPDLHSELNLSSLELGDSALYFCASSPYTTYNEQFFGPGTRLTVL.

This chain links TRBV6-5 with TRBJ1-3, with no clear D. The V gene's germline CDR1 is MNHEY and CDR2 SVGAGI. The CDR3 totals 15 residues. V lost 0 bases and J lost 1, with 7 bases in between. The CDR3: CASSYSAASGNTIYF. The DNA for the CDR3 is TGTGCCAGCAGTTACTCGGCAGCTTCTGGAAACACCATATATTTT.